This record covers a single T cell receptor beta chain. Antigen: not known. The data were obtained in a study of OX40 agonist ivuxolimab in advanced cancers. Study context: People who had prior anti-PD-1, anti-PD-L1 or anti-CTLA-4 therapy could take part, and under 45% had some.

This CDR3 is built from 16 residues. Per the germline V gene, CDR1 is KGHSH and CDR2 is LQKENI. After removal of 2 bases from V and 9 bases from J, the junction contained 8 bases not matched to a gene. Study results and caveats: Among the nonresponders, some also had low normalized T-cell clonal expansion.

Assay used: immunoSEQ multiplex PCR; TCRdb lists only in-frame clones, some missing. The sample holds roughly 60,000 clones; roughly 84% are singletons and the top ten take 4.6%. This receptor was identified in an adult with an advanced solid tumor such as melanoma, head and neck, liver or kidney cancer. The chain joins TRBV18 to TRBJ2-1, with 12 nucleotides matching TRBD2. Specimen: CD4+ or CD8+ T cells sorted from blood, collected in a trial of the OX40 agonist ivuxolimab. The CDR3 spells CASSPTTSGRGGEQFF. In DNA form, the CDR3 reads TGTGCCAGCTCACCAACGACTAGCGGGAGAGGTGGTGAGCAGTTCTTC. Filled out from reference TRBV18 and TRBJ2-1, the complete variable domain reads NAGVMQNPRHLVRRRGQEARLRCSPMKGHSHVYWYRQLPEEGLKFMVYLQKENIIDESGMPKERFSAEFPKEGPSILRIQQVVRGDSAAYFCASSPTTSGRGGEQFFGPGTRLTVL.